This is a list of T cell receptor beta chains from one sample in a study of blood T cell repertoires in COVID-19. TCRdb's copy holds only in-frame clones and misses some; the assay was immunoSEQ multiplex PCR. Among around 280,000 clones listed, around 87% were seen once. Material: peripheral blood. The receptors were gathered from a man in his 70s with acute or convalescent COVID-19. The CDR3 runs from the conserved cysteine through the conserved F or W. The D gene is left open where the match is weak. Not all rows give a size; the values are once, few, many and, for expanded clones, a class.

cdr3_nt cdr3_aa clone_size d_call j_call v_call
TGTGCCAGCAGCTTTCTTGGGCCTATCATCCGGACTAACTATGGCTACACCTTC CASSFLGPIIRTNYGYTF - - TRBJ1-2 TRBV7-9
TGCGCCAGCAGTGCCTGGGGGACAGGCGTCCGAGAGACCCAGTACTTC CASSAWGTGVRETQYF - TRBD1 TRBJ2-5 TRBV10-1
TGTGCCAGCACCTCACCCATTGGGAGCTCCTATAATTCACCCCTCCACTTT CASTSPIGSSYNSPLHF few - TRBJ1-6 TRBV5-5
TGTGCCACCCCACTCATTGCAACCTCCCTAAGCTCTGGGGCCAACGTCCTGACTTTC CATPLIATSLSSGANVLTF - - TRBJ2-6 TRBV24-1
TGTGCCACGTCGCAGGGATCTGGAAACACCATATATTTT CATSQGSGNTIYF - - TRBJ1-3 TRBV10-3
TGTGCCAGCAGCGTAGCTACCGGGGAGCTGTTTTTT CASSVATGELFF - - TRBJ2-2 TRBV9
TGTGCCTGGAGCGTACTCTACAGGGGGCGAATGAACACTGAAGCTTTCTTT CAWSVLYRGRMNTEAFF few TRBD1 TRBJ1-1 TRBV30
TGTGCCAGCAGCCAAACCGGGACAGGGGGCGTGGAGCAGTTCTTC CASSQTGTGGVEQFF - TRBD1 TRBJ2-1 TRBV3-1/TRBV3-2
TGTGCCAGCAGGACTACAGGGGTTGAAGCTTTCTTT CASRTTGVEAFF - TRBD1 TRBJ1-1 TRBV28
TGTGCCAGCAGCGTAGGAGAGATGGGACAGGGCACTGAAGCTTTCTTT CASSVGEMGQGTEAFF - TRBD1 TRBJ1-1 TRBV9
TGCGCCAGCAGCCAACAGGACAGACCCACTGAAGCTTTCTTT CASSQQDRPTEAFF - - TRBJ1-1 TRBV4-3
TGTGCCAGCAGCTTACTCGCGGGGAGGAATACGCAGTATTTT CASSLLAGRNTQYF - - TRBJ2-3 TRBV7-2
TGCGCCAGCAGCTTGGCGGTTGCTGGGGCCAACGTCCTGACTTTC CASSLAVAGANVLTF - - TRBJ2-6 TRBV5-1
TGTGCCACCAGCAGAGGAGGGTCGAACACCGGGGAGCTGTTTTTT CATSRGGSNTGELFF - - TRBJ2-2 TRBV15
TGTGCCAGCAGCTCGGGACAGGGGGTCCCCATCGCCGGGGAGCTGTTTTTT CASSSGQGVPIAGELFF - TRBD1 TRBJ2-2 TRBV5-4
TGTGCCAGCAGCGCGACTAGAGACCAAGAGACCCAGTACTTC CASSATRDQETQYF - - TRBJ2-5 TRBV7-2
TGTGCCACCAGTGAGTCCGGGACAGTCAATTCCCAGCATTTT CATSESGTVNSQHF - TRBD1 TRBJ1-5 TRBV24-1
TGTGCCAGCAGCCCCCCGGGGGGCCCACCCTACGAGCAGTACTTC CASSPPGGPPYEQYF - - TRBJ2-7 TRBV9
TGTGCCAGCAGCTACGGGACAGGGATTGATGGCTACACCTTC CASSYGTGIDGYTF - TRBD1 TRBJ1-2 TRBV5-5
TGTGCCAGCAGCCGTTCGGTCTCAAATCAGCCCCAGCATTTT CASSRSVSNQPQHF - - TRBJ1-5 TRBV3-1/TRBV3-2
TGTGCCAGCAGCCCAACAGGGGGGAAGGGCACTGAAGCTTTCTTT CASSPTGGKGTEAFF - TRBD1 TRBJ1-1 TRBV3-1/TRBV3-2
TGTGCCAGCAGCTTAGCGGGGCGGTTGGCAGGCAGCGTGATCTTT CASSLAGRLAGSVIF - - TRBJ1-1 TRBV7-6
TGTGCCAGTAGGACGGACAGGGCCTCTGGAAACACCATATATTTT CASRTDRASGNTIYF - TRBD1 TRBJ1-3 TRBV19
TGTGCCAGCAGCTGGGCTCTAGCGGGGGGGCCCCATGAGCAGTTCTTC CASSWALAGGPHEQFF - TRBD2 TRBJ2-1 TRBV7-9
TGTGCCAGCAGCGCACTAGCGTTGGACTACGAGCAGTACTTC CASSALALDYEQYF once TRBD2 TRBJ2-7 TRBV28
TGTGCCACCAGTGATCCATCCGGGACAGGGAAAGAGACCCAGTACTTC CATSDPSGTGKETQYF - TRBD1 TRBJ2-5 TRBV24-1
TGCGCCAGCAGCCCCTCGGGACAGACCAACTATGGCTACACCTTC CASSPSGQTNYGYTF - TRBD1 TRBJ1-2 TRBV5-1
TGTGCCAGCAGTTATCTCGGGACTAACTATGGCTACACCTTC CASSYLGTNYGYTF - - TRBJ1-2 TRBV6-5
TGTGCCAGCAGCCAAGATTGGGGGGGGTACCGCTACGAGCAGTACTTC CASSQDWGGYRYEQYF - TRBD2 TRBJ2-7 TRBV14
TGTGCCAGCAGACCGGGACAGGGGAGAGAGACCCAGTACTTC CASRPGQGRETQYF - TRBD1 TRBJ2-5 TRBV28
TGTGCCAGCAGCCCTATAGCGGGAGTCTACGAGCAGTACTTC CASSPIAGVYEQYF - TRBD2 TRBJ2-7 TRBV11-2
TGTGCCAGCAGCCCCCAGGGCCAAAGAAACACCATATATTTT CASSPQGQRNTIYF - - TRBJ1-3 TRBV9
TGTGCCTGGGATACAGGGACCTCATATAATTCACCCCTCCACTTT CAWDTGTSYNSPLHF - - TRBJ1-6 TRBV30
TGTGCCATCAGTGACTGGGACAAGCTCTCTGGGGCCAACGTCCTGACTTTC CAISDWDKLSGANVLTF - - TRBJ2-6 TRBV10-3